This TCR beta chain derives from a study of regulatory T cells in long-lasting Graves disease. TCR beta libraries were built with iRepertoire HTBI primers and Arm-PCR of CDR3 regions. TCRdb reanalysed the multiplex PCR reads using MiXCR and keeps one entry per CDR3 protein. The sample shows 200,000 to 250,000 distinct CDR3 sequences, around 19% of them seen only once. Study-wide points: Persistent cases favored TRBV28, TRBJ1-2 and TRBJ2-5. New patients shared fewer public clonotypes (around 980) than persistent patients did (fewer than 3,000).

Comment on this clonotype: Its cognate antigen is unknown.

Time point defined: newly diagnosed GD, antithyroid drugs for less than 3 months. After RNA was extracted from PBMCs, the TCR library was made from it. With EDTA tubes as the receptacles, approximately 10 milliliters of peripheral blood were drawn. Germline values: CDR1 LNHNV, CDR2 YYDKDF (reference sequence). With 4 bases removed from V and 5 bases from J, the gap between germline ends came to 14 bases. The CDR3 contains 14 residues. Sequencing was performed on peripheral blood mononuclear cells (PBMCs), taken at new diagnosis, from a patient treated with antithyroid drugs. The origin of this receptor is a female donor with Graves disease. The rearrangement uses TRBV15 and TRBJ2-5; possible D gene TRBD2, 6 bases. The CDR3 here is CATSIDWGEETQYF. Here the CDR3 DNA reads TGTGCCACCAGCATAGATTGGGGGGAGGAGACCCAGTACTTC.